These 29 T cell receptor beta chains were sequenced from one sample in a study of T cell responses to AZD1222 COVID-19 vaccine. Produced via immunoSEQ multiplex PCR; TCRdb's table is partial and in-frame only. The data show about 100,000 clones, about 87% seen once. The sample consisted of peripheral blood, taken on day 0 of AZD1222 vaccination. These receptors all come from an adult in good health.

The rearrangement joins TRBV7-9 to TRBJ1-1; TRBD1 aligns across 8 bases. Looked up from germline, CDR1 is SEHNR and CDR2 is FQNEAQ (reference sequence). Trimming removed 7 bases from V and 9 bases from J; junction bases left unmatched: 7. CDR3 length: 12 amino acids. The CDR3, as DNA: TGTGCCAGCACCACTACAGGGGGGCAAGCTTTCTTT. It encodes CASTTTGGQAFF.

The chain has TRBV18 and TRBJ1-2; TRBD1 matches 10 bases. Germline V gene data show CDR1 as KGHSH and CDR2 as LQKENI. The CDR3 is made up of 17 amino acids. The V and J ends lost 2 bases and 0 bases, in that order; junction bases with no gene match: 6. DNA of the CDR3: TGTGCCAGCTCACCAAGTGGGACAGGGGCCACTAACTATGGCTACACCTTC. Amino acid sequence: CASSPSGTGATNYGYTF.

V and J are TRBV27 and TRBJ2-7, with TRBD2 as a possible D gene (6 bases). There are 12 residues in the CDR3. CDR1 MNHEY and CDR2 SMNVEV come from the germline V gene (reference sequence). V was cut by 5 bases and J by 4 bases, with 9 bases left in between. CDR3 in DNA: TGTGCCAGCAGTGCGAGCGGGTACGAGCAGTACTTC. Protein product: CASSASGYEQYF.

This clone has just one count. The chain has TRBV7-2 and TRBJ1-2; perhaps TRBD1 as D (5 bases). The V end was cut by 5 bases, the J end by 5 bases, with 15 bases between. CDR3 length equals 14 residues. Germline V gene lookup returns CDR1 SGHTA and CDR2 FQGNSA. The CDR3 nucleotides are TGTGCCAGCAGCCTCACACAGGAACTATATGGCTACACCTTC. It translates to CASSLTQELYGYTF.

This clone was detected only once. The chain uses TRBV28 and TRBJ2-7, with 8 bases that match TRBD1. The CDR3 covers 15 residues. The germline V gene encodes CDR1 MDHEN and CDR2 SYDVKM. V gave up 3 bases and J gave up 2 bases; unmatched junction bases: 6. The CDR3 here is CASSLSQGVTYEQYF. CDR3 nucleotides: TGTGCCAGCAGTTTGTCACAGGGGGTCACCTACGAGCAGTACTTC. The complete variable domain, with remaining parts taken from reference TRBV28 and TRBJ2-7, reads DVKVTQSSRYLVKRTGEKVFLECVQDMDHENMFWYRQDPGLGLRLIYFSYDVKMKEKGDIPEGYSVSREKKERFSLILESASTNQTSMYLCASSLSQGVTYEQYFGPGTRLTVT.

V is TRBV5-5 and J is TRBJ1-4; 8 bases map to TRBD1. Per the germline V gene, CDR1 is SGHKS and CDR2 is YYEKEE (reference sequence). The CDR3 is 14 amino acids. Trimming removed 6 bases from V and 2 bases from J; junction bases left unmatched: 3. CDR3 in amino acids: CASTGGPTNEKLFF. The CDR3 nucleotides are TGTGCCAGCACAGGGGGCCCCACTAATGAAAAACTGTTTTTT.

The chain combines TRBV19 with TRBJ2-1, with D perhaps being TRBD1 or TRBD2 (6 bases each). Trimming removed 9 bases at V and 9 bases at J, with 24 bases between. The CDR3 is 15 amino acids. CDR1 is LNHDA and CDR2 is SQIVND in the germline V gene (reference sequence). CDR3 loop: CASGGGGRLIGEQFF. The CDR3 bases are TGTGCCAGCGGCGGAGGGGGTAGACTTATAGGTGAGCAGTTCTTC.

J is TRBJ1-2 and V is TRBV4-2; D perhaps matches TRBD1 (5 bases). The V end was cut by 1 base, the J end by 13 bases, with 13 bases between. Germline loops: CDR1 LGHNA, CDR2 YNFKEQ. The CDR3 is 12 amino acids. The CDR3 reads CASSQVEGIVTF. The CDR3 bases are TGTGCCAGCAGCCAAGTTGAGGGGATCGTCACCTTC.

CDR3 sequence reads: CASSEAPGTPTYEQYF. In DNA, the CDR3 is TGTGCCAGCAGTGAAGCCCCCGGGACTCCTACCTACGAGCAGTACTTC. The V and J genes are TRBV6-1 and TRBJ2-7; D may be TRBD2 (6 bases). V lost 0 bases to trimming and J lost 2 bases, with 14 bases between them. The CDR3 totals 16 residues. Germline CDR1 is MNHNS and CDR2 is SASEGT.

This rearrangement joins TRBV4-1 to TRBJ2-3; 8 bases are a match to TRBD2. After removal of 6 bases from V and 12 bases from J, the junction contained 17 bases not matched to a gene. The CDR3 loop spans 15 amino acids. The V gene's germline CDR1 is MGHRA and CDR2 YSYEKL. CDR3: CASRAGVVALSRQYF. CDR3 nucleotide sequence: TGCGCCAGCAGAGCGGGGGTGGTAGCGCTCTCCCGCCAGTATTTT.

The chain carries TRBV19 and TRBJ1-2; 8 nucleotides match TRBD1. The CDR3 totals 14 residues. The trim removed 9 bases at V and 0 bases at J, leaving 6 bases unmatched. Germline assignment: CDR1 LNHDA and CDR2 SQIVND (reference sequence). The CDR3 sequence is CASRQGSPNYGYTF. The CDR3 DNA is TGTGCCAGCCGACAGGGGTCGCCTAACTATGGCTACACCTTC.

The chain joins TRBV5-1 to TRBJ1-2, with TRBD1 as a possible D gene (6 bases). The germline V gene has CDR1 SGHRS and CDR2 YFSETQ. Trimming took 0 bases from V and 6 from J, leaving 12 bases between them. This CDR3 comprises 14 residues. The CDR3 spells CASSLDRGLNGYTF. The CDR3 nucleotides read TGCGCCAGCAGCTTGGATCGGGGGCTTAATGGCTACACCTTC. Together with reference TRBV5-1 and TRBJ1-2, the CDR3 gives the full variable domain: KAGVTQTPRYLIKTRGQQVTLSCSPISGHRSVSWYQQTPGQGLQFLFEYFSETQRNKGNFPGRFSGRQFSNSRSEMNVSTLELGDSALYLCASSLDRGLNGYTFGSGTRLTVV.

The J gene is TRBJ1-6, the V gene TRBV4-2, with unresolved D. The germline V gene encodes CDR1 LGHNA and CDR2 YNFKEQ. This CDR3 has 16 amino acids. The V end lost 4 bases, the J end lost 9 bases, and 19 bases lay between the germline ends. Written as DNA, the CDR3 is TGTGCCAGCAGCCTACACGGGAGAGACTATGTTTCACCCCTCCACTTT. It encodes CASSLHGRDYVSPLHF.

This chain connects TRBV14 to TRBJ1-6, with TRBD1 matching over 7 bases. Germline CDR1 and CDR2: SGHDN and FVKESK. Unmatched junction bases numbered 7, after V lost 4 bases and J lost 7 bases. The CDR3 length is 15 residues. Here the CDR3 reads CASSRQGMGNSPLHF. The DNA of the CDR3 is TGTGCCAGCAGCCGACAGGGAATGGGGAATTCACCCCTCCACTTT.

In this sample, this clone turned up once. The J gene is TRBJ1-2, the V gene TRBV19; 10 bases agree with TRBD1. This CDR3 is built from 18 residues. The junction had 12 bases not matched to a gene; V was cut back by 3 bases and J by 2 bases. In germline, CDR1 is LNHDA, CDR2 SQIVND (reference sequence). CDR3 in amino acids: CASSMDLPGQGPNYGYTF. CDR3 coding DNA: TGTGCCAGTAGTATGGACCTCCCGGGACAGGGGCCAAACTATGGCTACACCTTC.

This clone turned up a few times. The rearrangement links TRBV7-9 to TRBJ2-7; D gene ambiguous. The CDR3 totals 14 residues. V was shortened by 5 bases and J by 2 bases, with 13 bases between the two germline ends. Per germline, CDR1 SEHNR and CDR2 FQNEAQ (reference sequence). The CDR3 bases are TGTGCCAGCAGCCCTAGAAACGCGGCCTACGAGCAGTACTTC. Its protein product is CASSPRNAAYEQYF. The full variable domain, rest sourced from reference TRBV7-9 and TRBJ2-7, is DTGVSQNPRHKITKRGQNVTFRCDPISEHNRLYWYRQTLGQGPEFLTYFQNEAQLEKSRLLSDRFSAERPKGSFSTLEIQRTEQGDSAMYLCASSPRNAAYEQYFGPGTRLTVT.

In its sample, this clone was seen once. V is TRBV29-1 and J is TRBJ1-1, with 10 bases lining up with TRBD1. V lost 6 bases and J lost 5; bases outside the gene matches: 6. Germline lookup yields CDR1 SQVTM and CDR2 ANQGSEA. The CDR3 covers 13 residues. CDR3 loop: CSVRDRGRTEAFF. CDR3 in DNA: TGCAGCGTCCGGGACAGGGGAAGAACTGAAGCTTTCTTT.

The V gene is TRBV9, the J gene TRBJ2-1; D might be TRBD2 (7 bases). Trimming pared 3 bases from V and 7 bases from J, leaving 14 bases between. The V gene's germline CDR1 is SGDLS and CDR2 YYNGEE. CDR3 size: 14 residues. Here the CDR3 reads CASSERAGANEQFF. The CDR3 DNA is TGTGCCAGCAGCGAGAGGGCGGGGGCAAATGAGCAGTTCTTC.

V usage is TRBV30 and J usage is TRBJ1-2; 7 bases map to TRBD1. There are 13 residues in the CDR3. Trimming took 0 bases from V and 9 from J; bases not matched to a gene: 7. Germline CDR1 GTSNPN, CDR2 SVGIG (reference sequence). CDR3 bases: TGTGCCTGGAGTGTAGGACAGGATTTCCGCTACACCTTC. Protein: CAWSVGQDFRYTF.

This clone has a handful of counts. The chain links TRBV10-3 to TRBJ1-2; the match to TRBD1 covers 9 bases. CDR1 is ENHRY, CDR2 SYGVKD, per germline. Trimming cost V 3 bases and J 8 bases; bases outside gene matches: 4. CDR3 length equals 13 residues. The CDR3 coding sequence is TGTGCCATCAGTGAAGGACAGGGGAGCGGCTACACCTTC. It translates to CAISEGQGSGYTF.

This clone was seen a single time. This chain connects TRBV11-1 to TRBJ2-2; 8 nucleotides agree with TRBD1. Per the germline V gene, CDR1 is SGHAT and CDR2 is FQDESV (reference sequence). CDR3 length equals 16 residues. Trimming cost V 5 bases and J 7 bases; bases outside gene matches: 12. The CDR3, as DNA: TGTGCCAGCAGCCGAAACCAGGGGGCGCGGGACGGGGAGCTGTTTTTT. Protein: CASSRNQGARDGELFF.

The J gene is TRBJ2-5, the V gene TRBV6-6; the match to TRBD1 covers 7 bases. Germline V gene sequence: CDR1 MNHNY, CDR2 SVGAGI (reference sequence). The CDR3 length is 14 residues. The V segment lost 2 bases and the J segment 2 bases; nucleotides outside the gene matches: 2. CDR3 sequence reads: CASSYLGQQETQYF. CDR3 sequence (DNA): TGTGCCAGCAGTTACCTGGGACAGCAAGAGACCCAGTACTTC.

The V gene is TRBV18, the J gene TRBJ1-3; D not resolved. V was clipped by 2 bases and J by 0 bases, with 8 bases between them. In germline, CDR1 is KGHSH, CDR2 LQKENI. CDR3 length equals 15 residues. The CDR3 DNA sequence: TGTGCCAGCTCACCAGTGGGCTACTCTGGAAACACCATATATTTT. Translation: CASSPVGYSGNTIYF.

V is TRBV19 and J is TRBJ1-2; 8 nucleotides align to TRBD1. Germline CDR1 and CDR2: LNHDA and SQIVND (reference sequence). The CDR3 runs 13 residues. Losses at the gene ends were 3 bases for V and 4 bases for J; bases not matched to a gene: 1. The CDR3 sequence is CASSIGQGYGYTF. The CDR3, as DNA: TGTGCCAGTAGTATTGGACAGGGCTATGGCTACACCTTC. The complete variable domain, with remaining parts taken from reference TRBV19 and TRBJ1-2, reads DGGITQSPKYLFRKEGQNVTLSCEQNLNHDAMYWYRQDPGQGLRLIYYSQIVNDFQKGDIAEGYSVSREKKESFPLTVTSAQKNPTAFYLCASSIGQGYGYTFGSGTRLTVV.

The chain employs TRBV19 and TRBJ1-1; TRBD1 matches at 9 bases. V lost 6 bases to trimming and J lost 5 bases; unmatched junction nucleotides: 10. The CDR3 consists of 15 residues. The germline V gene has CDR1 LNHDA and CDR2 SQIVND (reference sequence). CDR3 protein: CASSVFTGGDTEAFF. The CDR3 bases are TGTGCCAGTAGCGTCTTTACAGGGGGCGATACTGAAGCTTTCTTT.

The chain joins TRBV7-9 to TRBJ1-2; no clear D gene. The CDR3 covers 15 residues. From germline, CDR1 is SEHNR and CDR2 FQNEAQ (reference sequence). V was clipped by 2 bases and J by 4 bases, with 14 bases between them. Written as DNA, the CDR3 is TGTGCCAGCAGCTTATCCGCGGGAATAAGCTATGGCTACACCTTC. The encoded protein is CASSLSAGISYGYTF.

V and J are TRBV4-1 and TRBJ1-6; D call uncertain. The CDR3 runs 14 residues. V gave up 0 bases and J gave up 8 bases, with 8 bases separating them. Germline V gene sequence: CDR1 MGHRA, CDR2 YSYEKL. Written as DNA, the CDR3 is TGCGCCAGCAGCCAAGATAATAGGGATTCACCCCTCCACTTT. Its protein is CASSQDNRDSPLHF.

This clone was recorded a few times. The chain links TRBV7-2 to TRBJ1-4; D may be TRBD1 (5 bases). Trimming pared 2 bases from V and 8 bases from J, leaving 18 bases between. Per the germline V gene, CDR1 is SGHTA and CDR2 is FQGNSA. CDR3 size: 16 residues. This CDR3 is CASSLSTSPGSEKLFF. The CDR3 nucleotides are TGTGCCAGCAGCTTATCAACCAGCCCAGGGTCCGAAAAACTGTTTTTT.

The rearrangement uses TRBV6-1 and TRBJ2-7; TRBD2 agrees at 9 bases. This CDR3 has 15 amino acids. V was clipped by 3 bases and J by 4 bases; unmatched bases: 7. CDR1 is MNHNS, CDR2 SASEGT, per germline. The CDR3 sequence: CASSDSGGAGYEQYF. CDR3 nucleotide sequence: TGTGCCAGCAGTGATAGCGGGGGCGCCGGATACGAGCAGTACTTC.